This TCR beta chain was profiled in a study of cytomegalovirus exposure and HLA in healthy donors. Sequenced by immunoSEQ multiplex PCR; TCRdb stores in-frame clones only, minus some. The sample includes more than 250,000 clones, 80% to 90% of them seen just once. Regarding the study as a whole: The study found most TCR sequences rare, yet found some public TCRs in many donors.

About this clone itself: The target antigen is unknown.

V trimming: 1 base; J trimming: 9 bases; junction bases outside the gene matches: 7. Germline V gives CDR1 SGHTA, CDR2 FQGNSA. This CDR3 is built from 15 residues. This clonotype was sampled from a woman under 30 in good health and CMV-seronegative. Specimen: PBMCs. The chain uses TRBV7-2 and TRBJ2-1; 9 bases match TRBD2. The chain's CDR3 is CASSLVGLAGVEQFF. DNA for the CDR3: TGTGCCAGCAGCTTAGTGGGATTAGCGGGAGTTGAGCAGTTCTTC.